The T cell receptor (beta chain) under discussion was sequenced for a study of shared clonotypes between healthy human individuals. On the study more broadly: The cohort comprised a couple of women and three men. Their ages spanned 18 to 49 years.

Concerning this clone itself: The antigen is not known.

Naivety among CD8 cells was defined by CD45RO negativity and positive CCR7 selection, thereby excluding terminally differentiated effector memory CD45RA+ cells. It was around 180 ng DNA, about 30,000 T cell genomes, that sorted-subset replicate PCRs used. Method: immunoSEQ multiplex PCR; TCRdb's copy keeps in-frame clones and lacks some. The sample records about 2 million clones, around 96% being singletons. Overall study findings and caveats: Among non-shared clonotypes, generation probabilities were lower than among those shared by all four donors.

Sequenced: naive CD8+ T cells sorted from blood. The sequence derives from a man aged 18 to 29 in good health.

Here the CDR3 reads CASSPRGQYGYTF. In DNA, the CDR3 is TGTGCCAGCAGCCCCCGGGGCCAATATGGCTACACCTTC. The genes are TRBV28 and TRBJ1-2, with TRBD1 as a possible D gene (5 bases). The CDR3 covers 13 residues. The ends were cut back, 6 bases at V and 5 bases at J, with 13 bases in the middle. The germline CDR1 and CDR2 sequences are MDHEN and SYDVKM.